Shown below are 12 T cell receptor beta chains from a single sample sequenced in a study of T-cell reconstitution after alpha-beta-depleted transplantation in children. The authors prepared the TCRbeta library with unique molecular identifiers. TCRdb re-called the PCR reads with MiXCR, one entry per CDR3 protein. Of some 120,000 distinct CDR3 sequences in the sample, 10% were seen once. Specimen: PBMCs, collected before TCRalphabeta/CD19-depleted stem cell transplant. These receptors were collected from a boy between 2 and 15 years old with acute lymphoblastic leukemia, due to receive a stem cell transplant.

This clonotype was picked up many times. The chain carries TRBV5-1 and TRBJ2-2; D is undetermined. V was clipped by 4 bases and J by 3 bases, with 4 bases between them. The CDR3 is made up of 12 amino acids. CDR1 and CDR2 (germline): SGHRS, YFSETQ. The CDR3 coding sequence is TGCGCCAGCAGCGGAGACACCGGGGAGCTGTTTTTT. The encoded protein is CASSGDTGELFF.

This clonotype was seen ten or more times. The rearrangement uses TRBV12-3 or TRBV12-4 and TRBJ1-2, with a weak D call TRBD1 (6 bases). Trimming took 6 bases from V and 2 from J, leaving 13 bases between them. The CDR3 spans 14 residues. The CDR3 spells CASRDRDINYGYTF. The CDR3 DNA is TGTGCCAGCAGGGACCGGGACATCAACTATGGCTACACCTTC.

This clonotype was observed a handful of times. The CDR3 region is CASKSRYTSYEQYF. CDR3 sequence (DNA): TGTGCCAGTAAGAGCCGCTACACTTCCTACGAGCAGTACTTC. The chain recombines TRBV19 with TRBJ2-7, with D uncertain. Germline CDR1 and CDR2: LNHDA and SQIVND (reference sequence). The CDR3 extends over 14 amino acids. V lost 7 bases to trimming and J lost 1 base, with 14 bases between them.

This chain links TRBV5-1 with TRBJ2-2; the D gene is possibly TRBD1 (6 bases). Germline lookup yields CDR1 SGHRS and CDR2 YFSETQ. Trimming removed 2 bases from V and 7 bases from J, with 12 bases in between. The CDR3 runs to 14 residues. For the CDR3, the DNA is TGCGCCAGCAGCTTTACAGGGAAGGGCGGGGAGCTGTTTTTT. Its protein is CASSFTGKGGELFF.

The chain joins TRBV21-1 to TRBJ2-3; the D call in the table, TRBD1, was not verified against the DNA. TRBV21-1 counts as a pseudogene. This CDR3 contains 14 residues. CDR3 loop: CASSKGRRPLNQYF. In DNA, the CDR3 is TGTGCCAGCAGCAAAGGGCGCCGCCCGTTAAATCAGTATTTT.

A word on this clonotype: The junction departs from germline at one end; a sequencing error may be responsible. This rearrangement joins TRBV6-6 to TRBJ2-5; no clear D. Germline V gives CDR1 MNHNY, CDR2 SVGAGI (reference sequence). This CDR3 is 11 amino acids long. CDR3 sequence (DNA): TGTGCCAGCAGTCGCGACGGCGGTTCGGTCTTC. Its translation: CASSRDGGSVF.

In this sample, this clonotype turned up a few times. The rearrangement joins TRBV20-1 to TRBJ1-6; tentative D call: TRBD1 (5 bases). The CDR3 spans 14 residues. Germline V CDR1 and CDR2: DFQATT, SNEGSKA (reference sequence). Trimming removed 3 bases from V and 8 bases from J, with 14 bases in between. CDR3 DNA sequence: TGCAGTGCTAGGGGGGGGTTGTTGGATTCACCCCTCCACTTT. Translated, it gives CSARGGLLDSPLHF.

This clonotype was seen a few times. The chain is built from TRBV20-1 and TRBJ2-3, with D perhaps given as TRBD1 or TRBD2 (5 bases each). Germline CDR1 DFQATT, CDR2 SNEGSKA (reference sequence). The CDR3 sequence is 18 residues long. V lost 0 bases and J 4 bases, leaving 23 bases between the germline ends. The CDR3 DNA reads TGCAGTGCTAGAGATTGGCTAGCTACCGGTAGAGGGGCAGATACGCAGTATTTT. It is translated as CSARDWLATGRGADTQYF.

In this sample, this clonotype turned up many times. The V call is TRBV12-3 or TRBV12-4, the J call TRBJ2-1; 10 bases agree with TRBD2. There are 16 residues in the CDR3. V shed 6 bases, J shed 8 bases, and the junction held 13 bases outside the gene matches. CDR3 protein: CASSPQEASGSHEQFF. Written as DNA, the CDR3 is TGTGCCAGCAGCCCCCAGGAGGCTAGCGGGAGTCATGAGCAGTTCTTC.

Here the CDR3 reads CASVQINQETQYF. In nucleotides, the CDR3 is TGTGCCAGTGTCCAAATCAACCAAGAGACCCAGTACTTC. The V gene is TRBV2, the J gene TRBJ2-5, with no clear D. Per the germline V gene, CDR1 is SNHLY and CDR2 is FYNNEI. This CDR3 comprises 13 residues. V was pared by 9 bases and J by 0 bases, with 11 bases between.

This clonotype was counted only a few times. V usage is TRBV12-3 or TRBV12-4 and J usage is TRBJ2-2, with D unclear. The CDR3 loop spans 13 amino acids. The V and J ends lost 3 bases and 6 bases respectively, with 8 bases between them. CDR3 sequence reads: CASSFFGAGELFF. The CDR3 DNA reads TGTGCCAGCAGTTTCTTTGGCGCCGGGGAGCTGTTTTTT.

This clonotype turned up a few times. The chain has TRBV18 and TRBJ2-4; D is possibly TRBD1 (6 bases). Germline CDR1 KGHSH, CDR2 LQKENI. The V and J ends lost 3 bases and 3 bases respectively, with 18 bases between them. This CDR3 contains 17 residues. CDR3 DNA: TGTGCCAGCTCACCGGCAACCGGGACACGGAGCAAAAACATTCAGTACTTC. It encodes CASSPATGTRSKNIQYF.